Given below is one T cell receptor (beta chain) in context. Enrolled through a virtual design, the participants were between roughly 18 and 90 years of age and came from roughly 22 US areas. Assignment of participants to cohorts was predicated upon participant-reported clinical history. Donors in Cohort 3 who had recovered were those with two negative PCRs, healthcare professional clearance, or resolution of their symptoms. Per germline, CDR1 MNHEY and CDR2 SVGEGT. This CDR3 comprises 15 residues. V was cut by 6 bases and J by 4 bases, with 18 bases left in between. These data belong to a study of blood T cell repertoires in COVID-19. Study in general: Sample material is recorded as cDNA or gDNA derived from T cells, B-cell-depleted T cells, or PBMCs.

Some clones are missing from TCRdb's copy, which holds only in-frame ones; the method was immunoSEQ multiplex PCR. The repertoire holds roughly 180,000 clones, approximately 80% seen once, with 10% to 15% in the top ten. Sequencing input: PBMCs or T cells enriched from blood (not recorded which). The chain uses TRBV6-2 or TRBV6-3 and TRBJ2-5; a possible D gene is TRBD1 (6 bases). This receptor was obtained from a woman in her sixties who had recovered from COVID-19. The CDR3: CASSPPGASGETQYF. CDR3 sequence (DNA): TGTGCCAGCAGCCCACCAGGGGCGTCGGGAGAGACCCAGTACTTC.